These 15 T cell receptor beta chains were all obtained from the same sample, sequenced in a study of cytomegalovirus exposure and HLA in healthy donors. The PCR used 60 Vbeta and 13 Jbeta primers. Method: immunoSEQ multiplex PCR; TCRdb's copy keeps in-frame clones and lacks some. The sample includes approximately 270,000 clones, about 80% seen only once; the top ten take 0.3% to 0.35%. The sample was PBMCs. The receptors stem from a girl between 2 and 10 years old in good health and CMV-seronegative.

This sequence joins TRBV28 and TRBJ2-7, with 12 bases lining up with TRBD2. The CDR3 totals 19 residues. The trim removed 1 base at V and 4 bases at J, leaving 14 bases unmatched. CDR1 and CDR2 from the germline V gene are MDHEN and SYDVKM. The CDR3 nucleotides read TGTGCCAGCAGTTTATTCCCTAATTTCCTAGCGGGAGGGCCTTACGAGCAGTACTTC. Its protein product is CASSLFPNFLAGGPYEQYF.

The CDR3 DNA sequence: TGTGCCTGGAGTGTCTCGACAGGGGGCTTGGGTGAAGCTTTCTTT. Its translation is CAWSVSTGGLGEAFF. The chain joins TRBV30 to TRBJ1-1; 10 bases fit TRBD1. This CDR3 is built from 15 residues. The V segment lost 0 bases and the J segment 7 bases; nucleotides outside the gene matches: 8. Looked up from germline, CDR1 is GTSNPN and CDR2 is SVGIG (reference sequence).

The genes are TRBV7-6 and TRBJ2-3; 15 nucleotides match TRBD2. Looked up from germline, CDR1 is SGHVS and CDR2 is FNYEAQ. The trim removed 5 bases at V and 1 base at J, leaving 7 bases unmatched. The CDR3 is 18 residues long. The CDR3 nucleotides read TGTGCCAGCAGCCCGGGACTAGCGGGGGGTGCTGGCACAGATACGCAGTATTTT. Its translation: CASSPGLAGGAGTDTQYF.

This sequence joins TRBV5-1 and TRBJ2-2; D may be TRBD1 (6 bases). This CDR3 is 15 amino acids long. Germline V gene data show CDR1 as SGHRS and CDR2 as YFSETQ. The V and J ends lost 0 bases and 6 bases respectively, with 12 bases between them. Here the CDR3 DNA reads TGCGCCAGCAGCTTGGTAACAGGGATGGCCGGGGAGCTGTTTTTT. Translated, it gives CASSLVTGMAGELFF. The full variable domain, completed using reference TRBV5-1 and TRBJ2-2, is KAGVTQTPRYLIKTRGQQVTLSCSPISGHRSVSWYQQTPGQGLQFLFEYFSETQRNKGNFPGRFSGRQFSNSRSEMNVSTLELGDSALYLCASSLVTGMAGELFFGEGSRLTVL.

V usage is TRBV9 and J usage is TRBJ2-5; D is undetermined. Per the germline V gene, CDR1 is SGDLS and CDR2 is YYNGEE. The CDR3 sequence is 9 residues long. The V end was cut by 2 bases, the J end by 11 bases, with 4 bases between. Here the CDR3 DNA reads TGTGCCAGCAGCGTTGAGCAGTACTTC. It is translated as CASSVEQYF.

This chain connects TRBV7-2 to TRBJ2-3, with 7 bases fitting TRBD2. With 7 bases clipped from V and 4 bases from J, the junction kept 11 bases outside the gene matches. The CDR3 is 15 amino acids. Germline lookup yields CDR1 SGHTA and CDR2 FQGNSA. In DNA, the CDR3 is TGTGCCAGCACCCCGGCTGGGGGGGTCCCAGATACGCAGTATTTT. It codes for CASTPAGGVPDTQYF.

The genes are TRBV7-9 and TRBJ2-3; maybe TRBD2 (5 bases). The CDR3 has 15 residues. The V end was cut by 2 bases, the J end by 5 bases, with 14 bases between. From germline, CDR1 is SEHNR and CDR2 FQNEAQ (reference sequence). Here the CDR3 reads CASSLRGSFEDTQYF. The CDR3 nucleotides are TGTGCCAGCAGCTTACGAGGGTCCTTCGAAGATACGCAGTATTTT.

The V call is TRBV7-6, the J call TRBJ2-7, with 7 bases identical to TRBD1. Per germline, CDR1 SGHVS and CDR2 FNYEAQ. V dropped 5 bases and J dropped 5; count of bases not matched to a gene: 12. This CDR3 region has 15 residues. This CDR3 is CASSPVRQGYDEQYF. For the CDR3, the DNA is TGTGCCAGCAGCCCCGTTAGACAGGGCTATGACGAGCAGTACTTC.

The V gene is TRBV6-5, the J gene TRBJ1-2; D remains unclear. The germline V gene encodes CDR1 MNHEY and CDR2 SVGAGI. The CDR3 length is 13 residues. Trimming took off 6 bases at V and 7 bases at J, with 15 bases between the two ends. The CDR3 is CASSSTNGGGYTF. The DNA for the CDR3 is TGTGCCAGCAGCTCCACAAACGGCGGTGGCTACACCTTC.

The chain combines TRBV6-5 with TRBJ1-5; the D gene is possibly TRBD1 (5 bases). The CDR3 runs 15 residues. Trimming removed 0 bases from V and 4 bases from J, with 10 bases in between. CDR1 and CDR2 (germline): MNHEY, SVGAGI. CDR3 sequence (DNA): TGTGCCAGCAGTTACTCTGGCGCAGGGAATCAGCCCCAGCATTTT. As protein: CASSYSGAGNQPQHF.

J is TRBJ2-5 and V is TRBV18, with TRBD2 matching 9 bases. Unmatched junction bases numbered 7, after V lost 1 base and J lost 4 bases. The germline gives CDR1 KGHSH, CDR2 LQKENI. The CDR3 contains 16 residues. In DNA, the CDR3 is TGTGCCAGCTCACCACAAGCGGGGGGCGACGTAGAGACCCAGTACTTC. Translating gives CASSPQAGGDVETQYF.

The genes are TRBV28 and TRBJ1-4; D ambiguous. Germline V gives CDR1 MDHEN, CDR2 SYDVKM. The germline V and J ends were trimmed by 7 bases and 4 bases, with 13 bases remaining between them. The CDR3 covers 14 residues. The CDR3 coding sequence is TGTGCCAGCATCGGCGGTGGGAGTAATGAAAAACTGTTTTTT. Encoded protein: CASIGGGSNEKLFF.

The V gene is TRBV28, the J gene TRBJ2-5; D is perhaps TRBD1 (7 bases). Trimming took off 2 bases at V and 9 bases at J, with 16 bases between the two ends. The CDR3 sequence is 14 residues long. Per the germline V gene, CDR1 is MDHEN and CDR2 is SYDVKM. Written as DNA, the CDR3 is TGTGCCAGCAGTTTACGGGGACCCAGGGGGGCCCAGTACTTC. It encodes CASSLRGPRGAQYF.

V usage is TRBV9 and J usage is TRBJ2-7; D might be TRBD2 (6 bases). The CDR3 has 13 amino acids. Germline lookup yields CDR1 SGDLS and CDR2 YYNGEE. Between the trimmed V and J ends, which lost 0 bases and 7 bases, there was a span of 11 bases. This CDR3 is CASSVVGGGEQYF. The CDR3 DNA reads as TGTGCCAGCAGCGTAGTGGGCGGAGGGGAGCAGTACTTC.

This clone was seen only a few times. Additional DNA sequences in this sample encode the identical CDR3. The rearrangement links TRBV9 to TRBJ2-7, with D perhaps TRBD1 (5 bases). Germline V gene data show CDR1 as SGDLS and CDR2 as YYNGEE. This CDR3 region has 13 residues. V was pared by 7 bases and J by 0 bases, with 11 bases between. This CDR3 is CASSRDSSYEQYF. The CDR3 coding sequence is TGTGCCAGCTCCCGCGACAGCTCCTACGAGCAGTACTTC.